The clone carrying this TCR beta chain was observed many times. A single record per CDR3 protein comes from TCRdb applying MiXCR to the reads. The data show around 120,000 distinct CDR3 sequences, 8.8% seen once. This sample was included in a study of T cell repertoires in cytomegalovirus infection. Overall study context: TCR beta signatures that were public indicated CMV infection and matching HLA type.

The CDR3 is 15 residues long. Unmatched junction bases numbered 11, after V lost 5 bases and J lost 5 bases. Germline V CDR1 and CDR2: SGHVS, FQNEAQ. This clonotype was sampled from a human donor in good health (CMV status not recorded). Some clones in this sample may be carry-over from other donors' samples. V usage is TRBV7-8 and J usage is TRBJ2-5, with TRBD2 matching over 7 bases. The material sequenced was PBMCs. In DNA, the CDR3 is TGTGCCAGCAGCCTTAGGATAGGGCGGGGGGAGACCCAGTACTTC. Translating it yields CASSLRIGRGETQYF.